This TCR beta chain was sequenced during a study of blood T cell repertoires in COVID-19. The data were produced by immunoSEQ multiplex PCR, yet TCRdb's version contains in-frame clones alone and is incomplete. The sample has approximately 120,000 clones; less than 90% are singletons. Germline CDR1 KGHSH, CDR2 LQKENI. Trimming left V 3 bases short and J 2 bases short, with 13 bases between. This CDR3 has 15 residues. Sequencing was done on a sample of peripheral blood. The TCR comes from a man older than 75 with active or convalescent COVID-19. The V gene is TRBV18, the J gene TRBJ2-5, with a weak D call TRBD1 (6 bases). The CDR3 DNA sequence: TGTGCCAGCTCACCGTACGGGACACTGCAAGAGACCCAGTACTTC. This sequence encodes CASSPYGTLQETQYF.